This T cell receptor beta chain was retrieved from a study of chemoradiotherapy in HPV16-positive cancers. Sequencing used immunoSEQ multiplex PCR; TCRdb keeps in-frame clones, though not all of them. Of about 4,000 clones listed, roughly 94% are singletons. The V and J ends lost 4 bases and 2 bases respectively, with 4 bases between them. CDR3 length: 11 amino acids. Germline V gene data show CDR1 as SGHDT and CDR2 as YYEEEE. Of note for this clone: The target antigen is unknown.

Findings of the study overall: For HPV16-positive patients, expanding HPV-responsive T cells associated with longer recurrence-free survival. The functional HPV-specific definition rests on just two HPV16-positive patients. Non-HPV-specific T cells did not expand in tumors during treatment, whereas candidate HPV-specific clones and E7-related motifs did.

The TCR originated in a human donor with HPV-associated anogenital cancer. The chain combines TRBV5-6 with TRBJ2-7; D gene uncertain. The source was tumor tissue, collected from a patient who underwent chemoradiotherapy. The CDR3 DNA follows: TGTGCCAGCAGCGTAGCCTACGAGCAGTACTTC. This translates into CASSVAYEQYF.